The 13 T cell receptor beta chains in this list originate from one sample, sequenced in a study of T cell clonality in common variable immunodeficiency. Generated by immunoSEQ multiplex PCR, the TCRdb table keeps only in-frame clones and is missing some. This sample comprises 40,000 to 60,000 clones, none seen once only. Sequenced material: peripheral blood mononuclear cells. Source of these receptors: a person between 18 and 75 years old in good health.

This clone was detected ten times or more. From the germline J gene comes the end of the CDR3, since the read stops 3 residues before it. This sequence joins TRBV20-1 and TRBJ2-1, with 8 bases aligning to TRBD1. V trimming: 3 bases; J trimming: 5 bases; junction bases outside the gene matches: 0. Germline V CDR1 and CDR2: DFQATT, SNEGSKA (reference sequence). There are 12 residues in the CDR3. The covered CDR3 bases are TGCAGTGCTAGGGACAGGGACAATGAG. Amino acids: CSARDRDNE. The entire CDR3 reads CSARDRDNEQFF.

This clone was picked up many times. The read ends 3 residues early relative to the CDR3; the germline J gene fills the gap. The chain carries TRBV4-2 and TRBJ2-7; 9 nucleotides align to TRBD1. Trimming cost V 0 bases and J 4 bases; bases outside gene matches: 13. CDR3 length: 18 amino acids. Germline V lookup: CDR1 LGHNA, CDR2 YNFKEQ. The sequenced part of the CDR3 DNA is TGTGCCAGCAGCCAAGATACAGTCAGGACAGGGGTTACGTACGAG. Translating gives CASSQDTVRTGVTYE. The CDR3 in its entirety is CASSQDTVRTGVTYEQYF.

There are many counts of this clone. The sequenced CDR3 bases are TGTGCCAGCAGCACCCCTGACCCTAGCAATGAG. This codes for CASSTPDPSNE. The complete CDR3 sequence is CASSTPDPSNEQFF. The rearrangement uses TRBV6-2 or TRBV6-3 and TRBJ2-1; no firm D call. The read stops 3 residues short of the end of the CDR3; the missing end is completed from the germline J gene. CDR3 length equals 14 residues. Per the germline V gene, CDR1 is MNHEY and CDR2 is SVGEGT. Trimming stripped 6 bases from V and 6 bases from J, with 15 bases between.

This clone occurred many times. The read halts 3 residues ahead of the CDR3 end, with the missing end drawn from the germline J gene. The chain has TRBV10-1 and TRBJ2-3; D not resolved. V lost 5 bases, J lost 5 bases, and 8 bases lay in between. CDR1 and CDR2 from the germline V gene are WNHNN and SYGVQD (reference sequence). The CDR3 has 12 residues. The CDR3 sequence: CASSPGIDTQYF. The CDR3 DNA, read in part, is TGCGCCAGCAGTCCAGGAATAGATACG.

This clone was seen a handful of times. The missing CDR3 end, 3 residues past where the read stops, is filled in from the germline J gene. The chain employs TRBV7-6 and TRBJ2-3; no clear D gene. The CDR3 consists of 13 residues. Per germline, CDR1 SGHVS and CDR2 FNYEAQ. The DNA read from the CDR3 is TGTGCCAGCAGTACGAGAGTACAAGAGACG. Translated, it gives CASSTRVQET. The entire CDR3 protein is CASSTRVQETQYF.

The table lists this clone with many counts. The read halts 3 residues ahead of the CDR3 end, with the missing end drawn from the germline J gene. This rearrangement joins TRBV19 to TRBJ1-5; weak D call: TRBD1 (5 bases). The V end lost 3 bases, the J end lost 1 base, and 13 bases lay between the germline ends. Germline assignment: CDR1 LNHDA and CDR2 SQIVND (reference sequence). The CDR3 extends over 16 amino acids. The CDR3 bases that were read are TGTGCCAGTAGTATGAGGTCCGGACAAAGCAATCAGCCC. Protein: CASSMRSGQSNQP. The full CDR3 protein is CASSMRSGQSNQPQHF.

This clone has a count of ten or more. Read sequence stops 3 residues before the CDR3 end, and the germline J gene provides the missing end. This chain links TRBV7-2 with TRBJ2-5; 11 positions match TRBD2. The CDR3 runs to 15 residues. Unmatched junction bases numbered 5, after V lost 1 base and J lost 7 bases. Germline CDR1 is SGHTA and CDR2 is FQGNSA. Partial CDR3 DNA: TGTGCCAGCAGCTTAGTTGATAGCGGGGGGGGGACC. Encoded protein: CASSLVDSGGGT. The complete CDR3 sequence is CASSLVDSGGGTQYF.

This clone occurred many times. CDR3 DNA, as far as it was read: TGTGCCAGCAGTGAAGACCCGGAGGGGGCTGGGGGC. This sequence encodes CASSEDPEGAGG. The entire CDR3 protein reads CASSEDPEGAGGYTF. The rearrangement joins TRBV6-1 to TRBJ1-2, with TRBD1 matching 7 bases. The read ends 3 residues early relative to the CDR3; the germline J gene fills the gap. Germline CDR1 MNHNS, CDR2 SASEGT. The CDR3 spans 15 residues.

This clone came up many times. The read terminates 3 residues ahead of where the CDR3 ends, so the germline J gene completes it. The V call is TRBV5-1, the J call TRBJ2-5, with 8 bases lining up with TRBD2. V was pared by 0 bases and J by 5 bases, with 9 bases of the junction left unmatched. CDR3 length: 16 residues. Germline V lookup: CDR1 SGHRS, CDR2 YFSETQ. CDR3 bases read: TGCGCCAGCAGCTTGGGTTTTACGGGGGGGCTGGAGACC. Translating it yields CASSLGFTGGLET. The entire CDR3 reads CASSLGFTGGLETQYF.

This clone was seen more than once but under ten times. The observed sequence ends 3 residues before the CDR3 terminus, with the missing tail filled in from the germline J gene. The chain couples TRBV6-1 to TRBJ2-4; D perhaps matches TRBD1 (5 bases). CDR3 length equals 14 residues. Germline V gene lookup returns CDR1 MNHNS and CDR2 SASEGT. The covered CDR3 bases are TGTGCCAGCAGTGAAGATTCAGTGATAAGGGGT. This codes for CASSEDSVIRG. The whole CDR3 region reads CASSEDSVIRGQYF.

This clone has a count of ten or more. The CDR3 is cut off 3 residues early in the read; its end comes from the germline J gene. The rearrangement uses TRBV12-3 or TRBV12-4 and TRBJ2-5; perhaps TRBD1 as D (5 bases). This CDR3 is built from 13 residues. V lost 6 bases to trimming and J lost 5 bases, with 13 bases between them. CDR3 DNA, as far as it was read: TGTGCCAGCAGCTTGACACAGGTGGAGACC. This sequence encodes CASSLTQVET. In full, the CDR3 reads CASSLTQVETQYF.

In this sample, this clone turned up many times. The read terminates 3 residues ahead of where the CDR3 ends, so the germline J gene completes it. The J gene is TRBJ1-2, the V gene TRBV20-1, with D unresolved. From germline, CDR1 is DFQATT and CDR2 SNEGSKA (reference sequence). The CDR3 totals 11 residues. The chain's CDR3 is CSASTSGNYTF. Partial CDR3 DNA: TGCAGTGCTAGTACTAGCGGAAAC.

This clone was counted at least ten times. The sequence runs out 3 residues before the end of the CDR3; the remainder is reconstructed from the germline J gene. The chain joins TRBV20-1 to TRBJ1-2; 9 nucleotides match TRBD1. The ends lost 2 bases at V and 5 bases at J; junction bases unmatched: 9. The CDR3 runs 15 residues. Germline V gene sequence: CDR1 DFQATT, CDR2 SNEGSKA (reference sequence). The chain's CDR3 is CSARSTGGAGYGYTF. The sequenced CDR3 bases are TGCAGTGCTAGATCCACAGGGGGCGCTGGGTATGGC.